A single sample is the source of the 22 T cell receptor beta chains below, sequenced in a study of blood T cell repertoires in COVID-19. Profiling relied on immunoSEQ multiplex PCR, and the TCRdb table lists in-frame clones only, not all of them. The sample includes 65,000 to 90,000 clones, about 79% seen only once; the top ten take roughly 4.2%. The specimen was peripheral blood. The receptors here all came from a woman aged 55-70 years with acute or convalescent COVID-19.

The chain uses TRBV12-3 or TRBV12-4 and TRBJ2-1; TRBD1 matches 7 bases. This CDR3 has 13 residues. The ends lost 3 bases at V and 4 bases at J; junction bases unmatched: 0. The CDR3 nucleotides are TGTGCCAGCAGTTTGGGACAGTACAATGAGCAGTTCTTC. Translated: CASSLGQYNEQFF.

The V call is TRBV6-5, the J call TRBJ1-5; D perhaps matches TRBD1 (5 bases). CDR3 length equals 13 residues. Trimming removed 6 bases from V and 1 base from J, with 7 bases in between. Germline loops: CDR1 MNHEY, CDR2 SVGAGI. CDR3 region: CASRGPSNQPQHF. The DNA for the CDR3 is TGTGCCAGCAGGGGGCCCAGCAATCAGCCCCAGCATTTT.

This chain uses TRBV6-1 with TRBJ2-1; D is possibly TRBD1 (6 bases). The CDR3 has 16 residues. The germline V and J ends were trimmed by 2 bases and 7 bases, with 18 bases remaining between them. Germline V gives CDR1 MNHNS, CDR2 SASEGT. The CDR3 DNA follows: TGTGCCAGCAGTGAACTACACAGGGTGCGATATAATGAGCAGTTCTTC. It specifies CASSELHRVRYNEQFF.

This rearrangement joins TRBV5-6 to TRBJ1-2, with 10 positions matching TRBD1. The germline V gene has CDR1 SGHDT and CDR2 YYEEEE. Trimming at V came to 1 base and at J to 8 bases, leaving 11 bases not matched to a gene. The CDR3 length is 16 residues. The CDR3 sequence is CASSLYGGQGNKGYTF. The DNA for the CDR3 is TGTGCCAGCAGCTTGTACGGGGGACAGGGGAATAAAGGCTACACCTTC.

This clone turned up a few times. V and J are TRBV18 and TRBJ1-1; tentative D call: TRBD1 (5 bases). The V end was cut by 6 bases, the J end by 0 bases, with 17 bases between. CDR3 length: 16 amino acids. Germline-derived CDR1 and CDR2 are KGHSH and LQKENI. In DNA, the CDR3 is TGTGCCAGCTCCCCAGGGCTTAGTACCATGAACACTGAAGCTTTCTTT. Its translation is CASSPGLSTMNTEAFF.

This clone occurred once. The chain couples TRBV9 to TRBJ2-5, with a weak D call TRBD1 (5 bases). Germline-derived CDR1 and CDR2 are SGDLS and YYNGEE. Trimming removed 0 bases at V and 0 bases at J, with 9 bases between. This CDR3 spans 15 amino acids. The CDR3 region has the DNA TGTGCCAGCAGCGTAGGGGGCAGGAACCAAGAGACCCAGTACTTC. Translating gives CASSVGGRNQETQYF.

The chain is built from TRBV6-6 and TRBJ1-4, with unresolved D. The CDR3 sequence is 14 residues long. Germline lookup yields CDR1 MNHNY and CDR2 SVGAGI (reference sequence). V dropped 8 bases and J dropped 0 bases, with 10 bases sitting between them. The CDR3 is CASRTVATNEKLFF. In DNA form, the CDR3 reads TGTGCCAGCCGTACAGTTGCAACTAATGAAAAACTGTTTTTT.

The chain has TRBV7-2 and TRBJ2-7; perhaps TRBD2 as D (7 bases). V lost 5 bases to trimming and J lost 5 bases, with 19 bases between them. The CDR3 runs 15 residues. Germline loops: CDR1 SGHTA, CDR2 FQGNSA. The CDR3: CASSTWGGQANEQYF. In DNA, the CDR3 is TGTGCCAGCAGCACTTGGGGGGGACAAGCCAACGAGCAGTACTTC.

The CDR3 nucleotides read TGTGCCAGCGGGTTACCTCAGGACATTCAGTACTTC. Translating it yields CASGLPQDIQYF. J is TRBJ2-4 and V is TRBV6-5; D gene unclear. CDR3 size: 12 residues. V was clipped by 8 bases and J by 8 bases, with 13 bases between them. Germline CDR1 and CDR2: MNHEY and SVGAGI.

V gene TRBV2 combines with J gene TRBJ2-7, with 8 positions matching TRBD1. The CDR3 runs to 12 residues. With 5 bases clipped from V and 7 bases from J, the junction kept 4 bases outside the gene matches. Germline CDR1 reads SNHLY; CDR2 reads FYNNEI. The CDR3 DNA reads as TGTGCCAGCAGTTACTACAGGGGGGAGCAGTACTTC. This translates into CASSYYRGEQYF.

The sample holds many counts of this clone. This chain connects TRBV29-1 to TRBJ2-1; 11 nucleotides align to TRBD2. Germline V gene data show CDR1 as SQVTM and CDR2 as ANQGSEA. V gave up 4 bases and J gave up 6 bases; unmatched junction bases: 17. The CDR3 consists of 18 residues. Here the CDR3 DNA reads TGCAGCGTTGGGACTAGCGGGCCTCGGCTACGGACAAGCAATGAGCAGTTCTTC. It is translated as CSVGTSGPRLRTSNEQFF.

This chain connects TRBV28 to TRBJ1-5; D is possibly TRBD1 (6 bases). The germline gives CDR1 MDHEN, CDR2 SYDVKM. The CDR3 sequence is 13 residues long. Trimming removed 5 bases at V and 9 bases at J, with 14 bases between. CDR3 sequence: CASSVDSTRPQHF. The CDR3 DNA is TGTGCCAGCAGTGTGGACAGCACGCGGCCCCAGCATTTT.

The chain uses TRBV29-1 and TRBJ2-4, with a weak D call TRBD2 (5 bases). V lost 4 bases, J lost 3 bases, and 16 bases lay in between. CDR3 length equals 15 residues. In germline, CDR1 is SQVTM, CDR2 ANQGSEA. CDR3 sequence reads: CSVVGLARFKNIQYF. DNA for the CDR3: TGCAGCGTTGTTGGGCTAGCCAGATTCAAAAACATTCAGTACTTC.

The V gene is TRBV4-1, the J gene TRBJ1-1, with 9 bases fitting TRBD1. J was trimmed by 6 bases and V by 2 bases; bases with no gene match: 4. This CDR3 region has 14 residues. CDR1 and CDR2 from the germline V gene are MGHRA and YSYEKL. The DNA for the CDR3 is TGCGCCAGCAGCCAACGCACAGGGGGCTCTGAAGCTTTCTTT. Residues: CASSQRTGGSEAFF.

The chain couples TRBV28 to TRBJ1-2, with a weak D call TRBD1 (5 bases). Germline lookup yields CDR1 MDHEN and CDR2 SYDVKM. Trimming cost V 6 bases and J 5 bases, with 10 bases left between them. This CDR3 region has 12 residues. The CDR3 region has the DNA TGTGCCAGCAGGGACATACCTTATGGCTACACCTTC. Translated, it gives CASRDIPYGYTF.

There are a few counts of this clone. This chain uses TRBV3-1 (or the pseudogene TRBV3-2) with TRBJ2-1; tentatively, D is TRBD2 (6 bases). This CDR3 has 18 residues. With 2 bases removed from V and 5 bases from J, the gap between germline ends came to 22 bases. Germline V gene data show CDR1 as LGHDT and CDR2 as YNNKEL (reference sequence). The CDR3 nucleotides are TGTGCCAGCAGCCAAACGACTAGGTCCTTCGTTGTCAACAATGAGCAGTTCTTC. It specifies CASSQTTRSFVVNNEQFF.

This chain uses TRBV27 with TRBJ1-2; possible D gene TRBD1, 6 bases. Germline V CDR1 and CDR2: MNHEY, SMNVEV (reference sequence). The CDR3 runs to 16 residues. V lost 6 bases and J 12 bases, leaving 29 bases between the germline ends. The CDR3 nucleotides are TGTGCCAGCAGGGCCGGGGGGGGCGGCGGAACTTTTAGGAACACCTTC. It specifies CASRAGGGGGTFRNTF.

This sequence joins TRBV7-2 and TRBJ2-3; weak D call: TRBD2 (6 bases). The germline V and J ends were trimmed by 6 bases and 3 bases, with 22 bases remaining between them. The CDR3 contains 17 residues. Germline CDR1 is SGHTA and CDR2 is FQGNSA. Written as DNA, the CDR3 is TGTGCCAGCAGAGCTCGGGACTTCCAAAAGGGGACAGATACGCAGTATTTT. Translation gives CASRARDFQKGTDTQYF.

This chain uses TRBV29-1 with TRBJ2-7; 9 bases align to TRBD1. The CDR3 loop spans 13 amino acids. Germline V lookup: CDR1 SQVTM, CDR2 ANQGSEA. V lost 6 bases and J lost 5; bases outside the gene matches: 8. In DNA form, the CDR3 reads TGCAGCGTGGGGGACAGGGAGGTCGACGAGCAGTACTTC. Encoded protein: CSVGDREVDEQYF.

Remarks on this clone: Other nucleotide sequences from this sample produce the same CDR3. The genes are TRBV19 and TRBJ1-5, with 10 bases lining up with TRBD1. J gave up 1 base and V 5 bases, and 2 bases lay outside the gene matches. Germline CDR1 LNHDA, CDR2 SQIVND (reference sequence). The CDR3 contains 15 residues. The CDR3 is CASSRDRGSNQPQHF. The CDR3 bases are TGTGCCAGTAGTCGGGACAGGGGAAGCAATCAGCCCCAGCATTTT.

J is TRBJ2-3 and V is TRBV30, with unresolved D. This CDR3 is 13 amino acids long. Deletions cut 4 bases from V and 3 bases from J, with 11 bases between. Germline CDR1 and CDR2: GTSNPN and SVGIG (reference sequence). The CDR3 bases are TGTGCCTGGACTACGTTAGATACAGATACGCAGTATTTT. This codes for CAWTTLDTDTQYF.

The rearrangement links TRBV18 to TRBJ1-3, with TRBD1 identical over 8 bases. Germline V gives CDR1 KGHSH, CDR2 LQKENI. With 1 base clipped from V and 2 bases from J, the junction kept 7 bases outside the gene matches. This CDR3 has 17 amino acids. CDR3 sequence reads: CASSPRSGQGPGNTIYF. The CDR3 DNA sequence: TGTGCCAGCTCACCACGGTCCGGACAGGGACCTGGAAACACCATATATTTT.